The 15 T cell receptor beta chains presented below share a single source sample, sequenced in a study of cytomegalovirus exposure and HLA in healthy donors. The data were produced by immunoSEQ multiplex PCR, yet TCRdb's version contains in-frame clones alone and is incomplete. The data hold around 60,000 clones, with 90% to 96% observed a single time. The sample consisted of PBMCs. These receptor sequences come from a young woman in good health and CMV-seronegative.

The rearrangement uses TRBV15 and TRBJ1-5; a weak D match, TRBD1 (6 bases). The CDR3 loop spans 14 amino acids. V was pared by 0 bases and J by 16 bases, with 19 bases between. CDR1 LNHNV and CDR2 YYDKDF come from the germline V gene (reference sequence). The CDR3 sequence is CATSRDPPGHPLHF. In nucleotides, the CDR3 is TGTGCCACCAGCAGAGACCCCCCGGGACACCCTCTCCATTTT.

This rearrangement joins TRBV6-4 to TRBJ2-7, with 9 bases identical to TRBD1. From germline, CDR1 is MRHNA and CDR2 SNTAGT. V was clipped by 8 bases and J by 3 bases; unmatched bases: 5. The CDR3 is 13 residues long. The CDR3, as DNA: TGTGCCAGCCCCCGACAGGGGGACTACGAGCAGTACTTC. Translation: CASPRQGDYEQYF.

The chain is built from TRBV7-8 and TRBJ2-1, with D possibly matching TRBD1 (7 bases). This CDR3 region has 17 residues. Trimming removed 5 bases at V and 4 bases at J, with 21 bases between. The germline CDR1 and CDR2 sequences are SGHVS and FQNEAQ. Here the CDR3 DNA reads TGTGCCAGCAGCCCGGCCAGGGGGGCCACCCGATACAATGAGCAGTTCTTC. This gives the protein CASSPARGATRYNEQFF.

The chain joins TRBV28 to TRBJ1-2, with TRBD1 matching 7 bases. The CDR3 is 16 amino acids. With V trimmed by 3 bases and J by 5 bases, 12 bases remained unmatched. CDR1 and CDR2 from the germline V gene are MDHEN and SYDVKM. CDR3 bases: TGTGCCAGCAGTTTCAATGTCCCCAGGGGACAGTATGGCTACACCTTC. Translated: CASSFNVPRGQYGYTF.

The rearrangement uses TRBV18 and TRBJ2-7; TRBD2 matches at 11 bases. In germline, CDR1 is KGHSH, CDR2 LQKENI. The V and J ends lost 4 bases and 3 bases, in that order; junction bases with no gene match: 2. This CDR3 spans 14 amino acids. CDR3 nucleotide sequence: TGTGCCAGCTCACTAGCGGGAGGGTACTACGAGCAGTACTTC. Translated: CASSLAGGYYEQYF.

Only a few counts were recorded for this clone. An end of the junction does not agree with germline; a read error may underlie this. The genes are TRBV7-9 and TRBJ2-7; D may be TRBD2 (7 bases). This CDR3 has 12 amino acids. Germline V gene lookup returns CDR1 SEHNR and CDR2 FQNEAQ (reference sequence). CDR3 residues: CASSLAGGLGPF. CDR3 nucleotide sequence: TGTGCCAGCAGCTTAGCCGGGGGGCTGGGCCCCTTC.

The CDR3 DNA is TGTGCCAGCAGCTTAGCGGGAGGGCCTCACGAGCAGTACTTC. Its translation is CASSLAGGPHEQYF. This rearrangement joins TRBV7-9 to TRBJ2-7, with 7 positions matching TRBD2. V lost 0 bases to trimming and J lost 5 bases; unmatched junction nucleotides: 4. The germline V gene encodes CDR1 SEHNR and CDR2 FQNEAQ (reference sequence). The CDR3 sequence is 14 residues long.

The chain links TRBV18 to TRBJ2-7; the match to TRBD2 covers 7 bases. The CDR3 totals 15 residues. Losses at the gene ends were 4 bases for V and 2 bases for J; bases not matched to a gene: 8. The germline CDR1 and CDR2 sequences are KGHSH and LQKENI. The CDR3 is CASSHGEGWTYEQYF. The DNA of the CDR3 is TGTGCCAGCTCACACGGGGAGGGGTGGACCTACGAGCAGTACTTC.

The V gene is TRBV12-1, the J gene TRBJ2-1; the table calls TRBD1, which could not be checked here. TRBV12-1 is flagged as a pseudogene. The CDR3 covers 19 residues. The CDR3 is CASSPLVVRAASSYNEQFF. CDR3 nucleotide sequence: TGTGCCAGCAGCCCCCTTGTCGTCAGGGCCGCTAGCTCCTACAATGAGCAGTTCTTC.

V usage is TRBV18 and J usage is TRBJ1-1, with TRBD1 as a possible D gene (6 bases). Germline CDR1 is KGHSH and CDR2 is LQKENI. The V gene lost 2 bases and the J gene lost 2 bases, with 9 bases spanning the gap. This CDR3 is built from 14 residues. Here the CDR3 reads CASSPNRANTEAFF. Here the CDR3 DNA reads TGTGCCAGCTCACCAAACAGGGCCAACACTGAAGCTTTCTTT.

V usage is TRBV29-1 and J usage is TRBJ2-3, with TRBD2 identical over 7 bases. The germline CDR1 and CDR2 sequences are SQVTM and ANQGSEA. The CDR3 sequence is 13 residues long. V was pared by 7 bases and J by 8 bases, with 12 bases of the junction left unmatched. Here the CDR3 DNA reads TGCAGCGCCCCCGGGCGGGGGTCGGTTACGCAGTATTTT. It codes for CSAPGRGSVTQYF.

This sequence joins TRBV7-3 and TRBJ2-3, with a weak D call TRBD1 (6 bases). Trimming removed 2 bases from V and 0 bases from J, with 12 bases in between. CDR1 is SGHTA, CDR2 FQGTGA, per germline. The CDR3 runs 16 residues. CDR3 in amino acids: CASSLGLQGSTDTQYF. CDR3 DNA sequence: TGTGCCAGCAGCTTAGGGCTCCAGGGGAGCACAGATACGCAGTATTTT. The full variable domain, rest sourced from reference TRBV7-3 and TRBJ2-3, is GAGVSQTPSNKVTEKGKYVELRCDPISGHTALYWYRQSLGQGPEFLIYFQGTGAADDSGLPNDRFFAVRPEGSVSTLKIQRTERGDSAVYLCASSLGLQGSTDTQYFGPGTRLTVL.

This chain connects TRBV5-4 to TRBJ2-7; weak D call: TRBD2 (6 bases). Trimming left V 3 bases short and J 2 bases short, with 9 bases between. Germline V gives CDR1 SGHNT, CDR2 YYREEE (reference sequence). The CDR3 loop spans 13 amino acids. Here the CDR3 DNA reads TGTGCCAGCAGCTCCGCGGGGACCTACGAGCAGTACTTC. It is translated as CASSSAGTYEQYF. The full variable domain, in which reference TRBV5-4 and TRBJ2-7 provide the parts outside the CDR3, is ETGVTQSPTHLIKTRGQQVTLRCSSQSGHNTVSWYQQALGQGPQFIFQYYREEENGRGNFPPRFSGLQFPNYSSELNVNALELDDSALYLCASSSAGTYEQYFGPGTRLTVT.

V and J are TRBV11-2 and TRBJ1-3, with D maybe TRBD1 (6 bases). V gave up 5 bases and J gave up 6 bases, with 11 bases separating them. There are 13 residues in the CDR3. The germline gives CDR1 SGHAT, CDR2 FQNNGV. The CDR3 here is CASSPGGANTIYF. The CDR3 DNA reads as TGTGCCAGCAGCCCGGGGGGGGCAAACACCATATATTTT.

This chain links TRBV19 with TRBJ1-5; a weak D match, TRBD1 (5 bases). The CDR3 has 16 residues. Germline V CDR1 and CDR2: LNHDA, SQIVND (reference sequence). V was trimmed by 3 bases and J by 1 base, leaving 13 bases between them. In DNA form, the CDR3 reads TGTGCCAGTAGTATGGGGGGGGTGAGGAGCAATCAGCCCCAGCATTTT. Translating it yields CASSMGGVRSNQPQHF.